The clone carrying this T cell receptor (beta chain) showed up many times. What it recognizes is unknown. This sample stems from a study of response to subunit inactivated influenza vaccine. Study results and limitations: Each seasonal flu vaccination may recruit only limited new T cells, authors suggested.

A single record per CDR3 protein comes from TCRdb applying MiXCR to the RT-PCR reads. The table records hundreds of thousands of distinct CDR3 sequences, around 13% of them present only once. V lost 1 base and J lost 2, with 8 bases in between. This CDR3 has 14 residues. Germline CDR1 MGHRA, CDR2 YSYEKL. The V and J genes are TRBV4-1 and TRBJ2-5; D ambiguous. The sequenced sample was PBMCs from blood, obtained 14 days before vaccination. The sequence was collected from a man aged 50 to 60 who received an inactivated influenza vaccine. The CDR3 DNA follows: TGCGCCAGCAGCCAAGTTGACAATCAAGAGACCCAGTACTTC. Protein product: CASSQVDNQETQYF.